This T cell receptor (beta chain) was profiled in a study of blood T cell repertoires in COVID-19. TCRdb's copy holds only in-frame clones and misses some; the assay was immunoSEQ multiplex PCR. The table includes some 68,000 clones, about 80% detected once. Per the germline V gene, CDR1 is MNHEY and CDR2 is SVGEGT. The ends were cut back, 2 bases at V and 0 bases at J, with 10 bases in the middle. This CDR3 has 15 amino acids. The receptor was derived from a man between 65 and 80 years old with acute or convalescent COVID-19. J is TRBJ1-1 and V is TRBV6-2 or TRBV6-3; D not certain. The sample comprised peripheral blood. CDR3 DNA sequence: TGTGCCAGCAGTTACGAGGGAGGGATGAACACTGAAGCTTTCTTT. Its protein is CASSYEGGMNTEAFF.